This TCR beta chain was recovered during a study of blood T cells in healthy people across ages. Germline V gene sequence: CDR1 SEHNR, CDR2 FQNEAQ (reference sequence). This CDR3 has 17 residues. V lost 0 bases to trimming and J lost 0 bases, with 14 bases between them. For the second PCR, which ran for roughly 6 to 11 cycles, a sample-barcoded 5' primer and a J-beta primer mix were used. From the 5' RACE reads, TCRdb called clonotypes with MiXCR, one entry per CDR3 protein. Here the sample spans around 800,000 distinct CDR3 sequences, approximately 44% being singletons. This clonotype originated in a man in his 60s in good health. The chain recombines TRBV7-9 with TRBJ1-2; D remains unclear. What was sequenced was blood. CDR3 nucleotide sequence: TGTGCCAGCAGCTTAGCCCGTTCTAGGTCGGCTAACTATGGCTACACCTTC. This translates into CASSLARSRSANYGYTF. Drawing the rest from reference TRBV7-9 and TRBJ1-2, the complete variable domain is DTGVSQNPRHKITKRGQNVTFRCDPISEHNRLYWYRQTLGQGPEFLTYFQNEAQLEKSRLLSDRFSAERPKGSFSTLEIQRTEQGDSAMYLCASSLARSRSANYGYTFGSGTRLTVV.